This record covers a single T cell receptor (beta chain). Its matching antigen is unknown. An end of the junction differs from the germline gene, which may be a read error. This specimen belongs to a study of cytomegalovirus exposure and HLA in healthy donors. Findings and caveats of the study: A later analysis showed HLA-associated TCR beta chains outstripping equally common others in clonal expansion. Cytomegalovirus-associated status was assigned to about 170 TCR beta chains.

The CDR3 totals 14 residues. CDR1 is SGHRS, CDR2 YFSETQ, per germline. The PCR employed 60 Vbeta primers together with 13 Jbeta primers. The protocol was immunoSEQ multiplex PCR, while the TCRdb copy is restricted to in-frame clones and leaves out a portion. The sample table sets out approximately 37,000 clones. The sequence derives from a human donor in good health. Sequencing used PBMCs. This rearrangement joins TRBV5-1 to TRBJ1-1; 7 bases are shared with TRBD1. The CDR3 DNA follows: TGCGCCAGCAGCCAAATTACCGGGACAGATGAAGATTTCTTT. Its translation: CASSQITGTDEDFF. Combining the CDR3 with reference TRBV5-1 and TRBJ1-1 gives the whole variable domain KAGVTQTPRYLIKTRGQQVTLSCSPISGHRSVSWYQQTPGQGLQFLFEYFSETQRNKGNFPGRFSGRQFSNSRSEMNVSTLELGDSALYLCASSQITGTDEDFFGQGTRLTVV.